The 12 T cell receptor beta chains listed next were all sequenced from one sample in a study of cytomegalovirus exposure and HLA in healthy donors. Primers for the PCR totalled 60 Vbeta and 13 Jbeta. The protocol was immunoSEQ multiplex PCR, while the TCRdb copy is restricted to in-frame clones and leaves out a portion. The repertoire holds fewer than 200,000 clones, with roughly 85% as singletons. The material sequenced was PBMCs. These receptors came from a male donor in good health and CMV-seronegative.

CDR3 sequence: CASSLVSDYGYTF. CDR3 DNA sequence: TGTGCCAGCAGCTTAGTTTCGGACTATGGCTACACCTTC. V and J are TRBV7-9 and TRBJ1-2; D uncertain. CDR3 size: 13 residues. Germline CDR1 reads SEHNR; CDR2 reads FQNEAQ (reference sequence). Trimming cost V 1 base and J 3 bases, with 6 bases left between them.

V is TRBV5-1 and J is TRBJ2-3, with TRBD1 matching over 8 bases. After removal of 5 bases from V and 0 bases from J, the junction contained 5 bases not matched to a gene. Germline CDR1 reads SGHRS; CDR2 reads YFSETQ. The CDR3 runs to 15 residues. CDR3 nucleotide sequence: TGCGCCAGCAGGGAATGGACAGGGAGCACAGATACGCAGTATTTT. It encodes CASREWTGSTDTQYF.

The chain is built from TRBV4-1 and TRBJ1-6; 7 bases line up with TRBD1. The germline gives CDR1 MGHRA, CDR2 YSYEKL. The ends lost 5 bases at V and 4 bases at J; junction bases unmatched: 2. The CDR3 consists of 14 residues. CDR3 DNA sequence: TGCGCCAGCAGCACAGGGGAATATAATTCACCCCTCCACTTT. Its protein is CASSTGEYNSPLHF.

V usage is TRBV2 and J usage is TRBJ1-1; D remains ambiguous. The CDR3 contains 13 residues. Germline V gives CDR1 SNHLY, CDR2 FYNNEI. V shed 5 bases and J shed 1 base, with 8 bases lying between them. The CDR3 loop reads CASSRQENTEAFF. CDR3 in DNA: TGTGCCAGCAGTCGGCAGGAGAACACTGAAGCTTTCTTT.

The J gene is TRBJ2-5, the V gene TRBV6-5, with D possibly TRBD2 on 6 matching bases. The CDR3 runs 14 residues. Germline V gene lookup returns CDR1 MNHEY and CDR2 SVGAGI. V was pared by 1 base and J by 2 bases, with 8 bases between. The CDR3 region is CASSYFSGQETQYF. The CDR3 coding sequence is TGTGCCAGCAGTTACTTTAGCGGTCAAGAGACCCAGTACTTC.

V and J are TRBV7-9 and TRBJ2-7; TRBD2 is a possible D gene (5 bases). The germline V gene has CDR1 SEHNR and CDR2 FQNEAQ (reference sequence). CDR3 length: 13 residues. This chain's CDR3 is CSTTRTDPYEQYF. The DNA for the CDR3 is TGTTCCACAACGAGGACTGATCCCTACGAGCAGTACTTC.

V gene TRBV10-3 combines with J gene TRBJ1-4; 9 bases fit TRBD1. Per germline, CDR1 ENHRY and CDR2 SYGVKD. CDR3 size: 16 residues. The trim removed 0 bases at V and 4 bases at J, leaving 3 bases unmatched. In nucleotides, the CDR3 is TGTGCCATCAGTGAGTCTGGGGGACAGGGTAATGAAAAACTGTTTTTT. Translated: CAISESGGQGNEKLFF.

CDR3 in amino acids: CASSLANRGEYGYTF. In DNA form, the CDR3 reads TGTGCCAGCAGCCTCGCCAACAGGGGAGAGTATGGCTACACCTTC. The chain employs TRBV4-2 and TRBJ1-2; 7 nucleotides align to TRBD1. Germline lookup yields CDR1 LGHNA and CDR2 YNFKEQ. The CDR3 has 15 amino acids. V lost 4 bases, J lost 5 bases, and 10 bases stayed unmatched.

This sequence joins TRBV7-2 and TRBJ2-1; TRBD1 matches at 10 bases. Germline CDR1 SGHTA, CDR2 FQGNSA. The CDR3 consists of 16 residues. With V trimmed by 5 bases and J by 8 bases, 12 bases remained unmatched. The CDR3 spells CASSLNRDRGGYEQFF. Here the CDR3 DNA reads TGTGCCAGCAGCCTTAACCGGGACAGGGGTGGTTATGAGCAGTTCTTC.

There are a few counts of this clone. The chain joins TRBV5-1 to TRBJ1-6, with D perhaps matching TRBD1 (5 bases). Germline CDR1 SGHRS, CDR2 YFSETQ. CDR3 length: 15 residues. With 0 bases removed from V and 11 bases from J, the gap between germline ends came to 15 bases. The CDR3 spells CASSLAGKGRAPLHF. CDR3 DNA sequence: TGCGCCAGCAGCTTGGCAGGGAAAGGGAGGGCACCCCTCCACTTT.

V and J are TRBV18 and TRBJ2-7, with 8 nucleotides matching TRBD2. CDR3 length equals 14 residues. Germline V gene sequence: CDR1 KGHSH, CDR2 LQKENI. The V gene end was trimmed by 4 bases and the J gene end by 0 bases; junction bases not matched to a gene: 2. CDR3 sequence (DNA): TGTGCCAGCTCACTAGCGGGGTACTCCTACGAGCAGTACTTC. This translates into CASSLAGYSYEQYF.

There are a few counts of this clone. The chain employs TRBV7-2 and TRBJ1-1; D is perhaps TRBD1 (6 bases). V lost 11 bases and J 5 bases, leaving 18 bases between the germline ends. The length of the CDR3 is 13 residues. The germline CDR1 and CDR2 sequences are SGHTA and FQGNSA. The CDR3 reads CAGSQGRATEAFF. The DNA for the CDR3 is TGTGCCGGATCACAGGGTAGGGCGACTGAAGCTTTCTTT.